The 3 T cell receptor beta chains below come from one sample, sequenced in a study of shared clonotypes between healthy human individuals. Only in-frame clones appear in the TCRdb table, and some are missing; sequencing was by immunoSEQ multiplex PCR. The sample has more than 1,200,000 clones, around 98.5% seen once; the top ten hold approximately 0.4%. The sample was naive CD4+ T cells sorted from blood. Stated subset: CD45RA+ positively selected. The receptor source for this set is a man younger than 45 in good health.

The chain uses TRBV9 and TRBJ1-1; no definite D call. V was trimmed by 3 bases and J by 6 bases, leaving 15 bases between them. Per germline, CDR1 SGDLS and CDR2 YYNGEE. This CDR3 spans 14 amino acids. The DNA for the CDR3 is TGTGCCAGCAGCGCGAGACTGAGTGGCGCTGAAGCTTTCTTT. Protein product: CASSARLSGAEAFF.

J is TRBJ2-3 and V is TRBV28, with D possibly called TRBD1 or TRBD2 (5 bases each). CDR3 length: 14 amino acids. The germline CDR1 and CDR2 sequences are MDHEN and SYDVKM. V lost 3 bases and J lost 3, with 10 bases in between. CDR3 sequence (DNA): TGTGCCAGCAGTTTTGGGACGCGGACAGATACGCAGTATTTT. This gives the protein CASSFGTRTDTQYF.

The CDR3 loop reads CASSPSSPIYEQYF. Written as DNA, the CDR3 is TGTGCCAGCAGCCCGTCATCTCCCATCTACGAGCAGTACTTC. V usage is TRBV7-9 and J usage is TRBJ2-7; no firm D call. Trimming shortened V by 5 bases and J by 3 bases, and 14 bases separated the two germline ends. Germline V gives CDR1 SEHNR, CDR2 FQNEAQ (reference sequence). The CDR3 loop spans 14 amino acids. Together with reference TRBV7-9 and TRBJ2-7, the CDR3 gives the full variable domain: DTGVSQNPRHKITKRGQNVTFRCDPISEHNRLYWYRQTLGQGPEFLTYFQNEAQLEKSRLLSDRFSAERPKGSFSTLEIQRTEQGDSAMYLCASSPSSPIYEQYFGPGTRLTVT.